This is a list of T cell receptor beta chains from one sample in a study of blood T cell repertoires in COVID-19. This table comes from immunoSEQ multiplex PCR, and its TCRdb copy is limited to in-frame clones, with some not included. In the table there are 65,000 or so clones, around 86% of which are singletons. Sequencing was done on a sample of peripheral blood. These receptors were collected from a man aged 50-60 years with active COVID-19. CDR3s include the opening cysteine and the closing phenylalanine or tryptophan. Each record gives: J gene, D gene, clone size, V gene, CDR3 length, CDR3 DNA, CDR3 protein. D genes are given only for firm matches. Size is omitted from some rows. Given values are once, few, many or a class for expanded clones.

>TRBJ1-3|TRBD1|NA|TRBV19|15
TGTGCCAGTAGTATTGGGGACAGCTCTGGAAACACCATATATTTT
CASSIGDSSGNTIYF
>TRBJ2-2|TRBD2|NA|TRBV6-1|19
TGTGCCAGCAGTGTCGGGACTAGCGGGAGCGATGTTTACACCGGGGAGCTGTTTTTT
CASSVGTSGSDVYTGELFF
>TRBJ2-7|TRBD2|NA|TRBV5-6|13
TGTGCCAGCAGCTTGGTGCGGGGGAACGAGCAGTACTTC
CASSLVRGNEQYF
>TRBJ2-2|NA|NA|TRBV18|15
TGTGCCAGCTCACCACCGACAGCGAACACCGGGGAGCTGTTTTTT
CASSPPTANTGELFF
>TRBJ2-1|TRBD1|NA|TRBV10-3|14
TGTGCCATCAGCCAGGGGGCGGGCTACAATGAGCAGTTCTTC
CAISQGAGYNEQFF
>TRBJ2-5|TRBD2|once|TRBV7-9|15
TGTGCCAGCATCTTAACCGGGACTAGCTCTGAGACCCAGTACTTC
CASILTGTSSETQYF
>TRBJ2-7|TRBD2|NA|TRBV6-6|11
TGTGCCAGCCGGGCGGGGGACGAGCAGTACTTC
CASRAGDEQYF
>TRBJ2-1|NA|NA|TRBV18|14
TGTGCCAGCTCACAACAGGACATGTCCAATGAGCAGTTCTTC
CASSQQDMSNEQFF
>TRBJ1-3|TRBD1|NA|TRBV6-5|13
TGTGCCAGCGAGGGACAGCGAGGAAACACCATATATTTT
CASEGQRGNTIYF
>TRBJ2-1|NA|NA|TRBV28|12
TGTGCCAGCAGTCCCCCCGGAGTGGAGCAGTTCTTC
CASSPPGVEQFF
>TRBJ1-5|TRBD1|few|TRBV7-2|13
TGTGCCAGCAGTGACAGGGTCGGTCAGCCCCAGCATTTT
CASSDRVGQPQHF
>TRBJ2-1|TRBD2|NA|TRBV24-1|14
TGTGCCACCAGTGACCCGGGGGGGCTAAATGAGCAGTTCTTC
CATSDPGGLNEQFF
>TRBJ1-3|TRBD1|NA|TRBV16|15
TGTGCCAGCAGCCAATCGAGGGGGCGAGGAAACACCATATATTTT
CASSQSRGRGNTIYF
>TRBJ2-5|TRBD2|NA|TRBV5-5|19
TGTGCCAGCAGCCCGACCTCCCCATGGACTAGCGGGAGAGGGGGGACCCAGTACTTC
CASSPTSPWTSGRGGTQYF
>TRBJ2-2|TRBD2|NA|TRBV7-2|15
TGTGCCAGCAGCTTAGCTACTAGCGAGGGCGGGGAGCTGTTTTTT
CASSLATSEGGELFF
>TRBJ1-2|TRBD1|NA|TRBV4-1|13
TGCGCCAGCAGCCAAACAGGGGGCTGGGGCTACACCTTC
CASSQTGGWGYTF
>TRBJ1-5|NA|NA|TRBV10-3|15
TGTGCCATCAGTGAGTCGGGCAGAACAAGTCAGCCCCAGCATTTT
CAISESGRTSQPQHF
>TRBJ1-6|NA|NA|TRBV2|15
TGTGCCAGCAGTACGCAGGGTAGCGGTAATTCACCCCTCCACTTT
CASSTQGSGNSPLHF
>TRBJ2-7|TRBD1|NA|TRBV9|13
TGTGCCAGCAGTGGACAGGGTGCGTACGAGCAGTACTTC
CASSGQGAYEQYF
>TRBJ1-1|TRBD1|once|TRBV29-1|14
TGCAGCGTTGCGGCAGGGGGCGCAGGCACTGAAGCTTTCTTT
CSVAAGGAGTEAFF
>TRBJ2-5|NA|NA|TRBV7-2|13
TGTGCCAGCAGCTCTCGAATTGCGGAGACCCAGTACTTC
CASSSRIAETQYF
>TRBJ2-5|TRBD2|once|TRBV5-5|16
TGTGCCAGCAGCTTGGCCGGGACTAGCCTCCAAGAGACCCAGTACTTC
CASSLAGTSLQETQYF
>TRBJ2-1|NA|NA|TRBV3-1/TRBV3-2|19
TGTGCCAGCAGCCAAGGAGGCCCTTCGGAGGCCCAGAAATACAATGAGCAGTTCTTC
CASSQGGPSEAQKYNEQFF
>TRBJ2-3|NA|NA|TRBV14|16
TGTGCCAGCAGCCGAAGCGAATGGTATATCGCAGATACGCAGTATTTT
CASSRSEWYIADTQYF
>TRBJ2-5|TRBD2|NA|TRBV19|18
TGTGCCAGTAGTCCCAGAGAAGGGCTAGCGGGCGTCCAAGAGACCCAGTACTTC
CASSPREGLAGVQETQYF
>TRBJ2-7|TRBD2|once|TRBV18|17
TGTGCCAGCTCACCATATCAGGGACTAGCGGGAGGGGGCGAGCAGTACTTC
CASSPYQGLAGGGEQYF
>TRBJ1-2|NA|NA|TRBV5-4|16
TGTGCCAGCACCAGGGCCCCGGGGAGGACGGCCTATGGCTACACCTTC
CASTRAPGRTAYGYTF
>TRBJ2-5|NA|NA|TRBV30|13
TGTGCCTGGAGTGTTAGCCTTCAAGAGACCCAGTACTTC
CAWSVSLQETQYF
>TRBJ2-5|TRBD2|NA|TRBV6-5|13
TGTGCCAGCAGTTCTAGCGGGGGGATGACCCAGTACTTC
CASSSSGGMTQYF
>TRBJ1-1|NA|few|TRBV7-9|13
TGTGCCAGCAGCTTAGTCCAGAACACTGAAGCTTTCTTT
CASSLVQNTEAFF
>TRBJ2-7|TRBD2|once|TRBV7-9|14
TGTGCCAGCACCGGAAGCGGGAGCTCTTACGAGCAGTACTTC
CASTGSGSSYEQYF
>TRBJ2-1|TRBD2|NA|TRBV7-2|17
TGTGCCAGCAGCTTAGGGTTACCGACTAGCGAGTACAATGAGCAGTTCTTC
CASSLGLPTSEYNEQFF
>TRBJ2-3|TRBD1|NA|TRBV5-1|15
TGCGCCAGCAGCTGGGGGACAGGTAGGACAGATACGCAGTATTTT
CASSWGTGRTDTQYF